Presented here are 9 T cell receptor beta chains from one specimen sequenced in a study of blood T cell repertoires in COVID-19. Measured with immunoSEQ multiplex PCR; TCRdb has only the in-frame clones, and not every one. The table lists about 190,000 clones, around 89% of them singletons. Sequenced sample: peripheral blood. Receptors were obtained from a man aged 50 to 60 with acute or convalescent COVID-19.

This chain connects TRBV4-1 to TRBJ2-2; unclear D gene. The V end was cut by 6 bases, the J end by 1 base, with 6 bases between. The CDR3 extends over 13 amino acids. The V gene's germline CDR1 is MGHRA and CDR2 YSYEKL. The CDR3 DNA follows: TGCGCCAGCAGAGAGGTGAACACCGGGGAGCTGTTTTTT. Encoded protein: CASREVNTGELFF.

The genes are TRBV18 and TRBJ1-1; 8 bases are a match to TRBD1. The length of the CDR3 is 15 residues. V lost 2 bases and J lost 2; bases outside the gene matches: 4. Germline V gene data show CDR1 as KGHSH and CDR2 as LQKENI. In nucleotides, the CDR3 is TGTGCCAGCTCACCAGCGGCAGGGGGCAACACTGAAGCTTTCTTT. It is translated as CASSPAAGGNTEAFF.

This chain joins TRBV3-1 (or the pseudogene TRBV3-2) and TRBJ2-2; TRBD2 agrees at 8 bases. Germline trimming cut 8 bases from V and 0 bases from J; bases unmatched to any gene: 8. The V gene's germline CDR1 is LGHDT and CDR2 YNNKEL (reference sequence). The CDR3 consists of 16 residues. DNA for the CDR3: TGTGCCAGCGGGAACCCGGGACTAGCGAACACCGGGGAGCTGTTTTTT. Its translation: CASGNPGLANTGELFF.

In this sample, this clone turned up once. V usage is TRBV10-2 and J usage is TRBJ2-3; 9 bases are shared with TRBD1. Germline CDR1 and CDR2: WSHSY and SAAADI. This CDR3 region has 16 residues. V trimming: 6 bases; J trimming: 4 bases; junction bases outside the gene matches: 11. CDR3 coding DNA: TGCGCCAGCAGGACAACCGGGACAGGGACCCCAGATACGCAGTATTTT. Translating it yields CASRTTGTGTPDTQYF.

CDR3 loop: CASSRTGELAEKLFF. The CDR3 bases are TGTGCCAGCTCGCGCACAGGGGAACTGGCTGAAAAACTGTTTTTT. The chain is built from TRBV3-1 (or the pseudogene TRBV3-2) and TRBJ1-4, with 7 bases aligning to TRBD1. Germline V gene data show CDR1 as LGHDT and CDR2 as YNNKEL (reference sequence). CDR3 size: 15 residues. V dropped 8 bases and J dropped 7; count of bases not matched to a gene: 13.

The V call is TRBV7-7, the J call TRBJ2-5; tentatively, D is TRBD1 (6 bases). V lost 2 bases and J 4 bases, leaving 11 bases between the germline ends. The germline V gene encodes CDR1 SSHAT and CDR2 FNYEAQ (reference sequence). This CDR3 has 14 residues. The CDR3 sequence: CASSLSSGVETQYF. CDR3 DNA sequence: TGTGCCAGCAGCTTAAGTTCAGGGGTAGAGACCCAGTACTTC.

The CDR3 DNA reads TGTGCCAGCAGCACCGGGACAGGGGCGCAGTATTTT. Translating it yields CASSTGTGAQYF. This chain uses TRBV11-2 with TRBJ2-3; TRBD1 matches at 10 bases. This CDR3 is built from 12 residues. V lost 5 bases to trimming and J lost 10 bases; unmatched junction nucleotides: 3. Germline V gene data show CDR1 as SGHAT and CDR2 as FQNNGV.

This clone was counted between two and nine times. This sequence joins TRBV24-1 and TRBJ2-1; TRBD2 matches 12 bases. V was clipped by 1 base and J by 9 bases; unmatched bases: 9. The CDR3 is 17 amino acids. Germline-derived CDR1 and CDR2 are KGHDR and SFDVKD. The CDR3 loop is CATSDLSEASGRGEQFF. CDR3 DNA: TGTGCCACCAGTGATTTAAGTGAGGCTAGCGGGAGGGGTGAGCAGTTCTTC.

V and J are TRBV2 and TRBJ1-5; the match to TRBD1 covers 9 bases. CDR1 and CDR2 from the germline V gene are SNHLY and FYNNEI. The V gene end was trimmed by 1 base and the J gene end by 2 bases; junction bases not matched to a gene: 0. The CDR3 sequence is 15 residues long. The CDR3 sequence: CASSEDRGRNQPQHF. DNA for the CDR3: TGTGCCAGCAGTGAAGACAGGGGGCGCAATCAGCCCCAGCATTTT.